A selection of T cell receptor beta chains follows, all from one sample in a study of graft-versus-host responses after intestinal transplantation. Assay used: immunoSEQ multiplex PCR; TCRdb lists only in-frame clones, some missing. The sample yields roughly 130,000 clones, 80% to 95% seen once. These receptors are not linked to any known antigen. Specimen: unstimulated CD4+ T cells sorted from spleen or lymph node cells, collected before intestinal transplant. The source is a human donor who received an intestinal transplant. The conserved cysteine and the conserved F or W are not part of the CDR3 here. Only some rows state a clone size, as once, few, many or a class for expanded clones.

cdr3_aa	v_call	j_call	clone_size
ASTFGTSGYEQY	TRBV7-6	TRBJ2-7	NA
ASSELEMNTEAF	TRBV25-1	TRBJ1-1	NA
ASSLWRGSGQSNQPQH	TRBV7-9	TRBJ1-5	NA
ASSLHPFRYGEKLF	TRBV19	TRBJ1-4	NA
ASSLSTDTQY	TRBV7-2	TRBJ2-3	few
ASSLSRNTGELF	TRBV6-6	TRBJ2-2	NA
ASSFPTEGGELF	TRBV6-5	TRBJ2-2	NA
ASSLRDTPIDEQY	TRBV5-6	NA	NA
ASSLRGRRSYEQY	TRBV27	TRBJ2-7	NA
ASGRDEYNEQF	TRBV12-5	TRBJ2-1	NA
ASSKGPLGRQSGHPYEQY	TRBV21-1	TRBJ2-7	NA
ASSLEYDTEAF	TRBV7-9	TRBJ1-1	NA
ASSPSLGAGVTADTQY	TRBV28	TRBJ2-3	NA
ASSVGASGSPSLGQY	TRBV9	TRBJ2-7	NA
AISGTSGNTGELF	TRBV10-3	TRBJ2-2	few
ASSPRRESANEQF	TRBV18	TRBJ2-1	NA
ASLGASLGTDTQY	TRBV28	TRBJ2-3	NA
ASSEAGPKETQY	TRBV6-1	TRBJ2-5	NA
ASSVDPLETQY	TRBV9	TRBJ2-5	NA
ASSLDQSGRALAGANVLT	TRBV5-1	TRBJ2-6	NA
AWAGDKGGELF	TRBV30	TRBJ2-2	NA
ASSLGTAAYEQY	TRBV5-1	TRBJ2-7	once
SASTSDEQY	TRBV20-1	TRBJ2-7	NA
ASSVEDRGKAF	TRBV9	TRBJ1-1	once
ASSYSRDRRIYGYT	TRBV6-5	TRBJ1-2	NA
ASSFGQGLSGNTIY	TRBV28	TRBJ1-3	NA
ASSLIYYEQY	TRBV7-2	NA	NA
ASTAQSPYSNQPQH	TRBV19	TRBJ1-5	NA
ASSRDRGYEQY	TRBV5-4	TRBJ2-7	NA
ATSPLEETQY	TRBV15	TRBJ2-5	NA
ASSLDNQETQY	TRBV18	TRBJ2-5	NA
ASSSGTPLGGNTIY	TRBV27	TRBJ1-3	NA
ASSFTVGYGYT	TRBV27	TRBJ1-2	NA
ASSTRQGDYEQY	TRBV6-1	TRBJ2-7	once
ASSLGVIAF	TRBV5-1	TRBJ1-1	NA
ASSKAQGADTEAF	TRBV21-1	TRBJ1-1	NA
ASSYRETLVQGTQY	TRBV6-6	TRBJ2-3	NA
ASSSRWDSNEKLF	TRBV27	TRBJ1-4	NA
AWSIPLRQKNSPLH	TRBV30	TRBJ1-6	NA
ASSQARSGNTGELF	TRBV4-3	TRBJ2-2	NA
ASSESNRAEAF	TRBV10-1	TRBJ1-1	NA
ASSRTSGLSSYEQY	TRBV19	TRBJ2-7	NA
ASSPRAGETQY	TRBV28	TRBJ2-5	NA
ASSITGRVYYEQY	TRBV19	NA	NA
ASSSASGISSGYT	TRBV5-1	TRBJ1-2	NA
SARMDTEAF	TRBV20-1	TRBJ1-1	NA
ASRPTRGSYNEQF	TRBV6-1	TRBJ2-1	NA
ASSESGGLGGNQPQH	TRBV10-2	TRBJ1-5	NA
ATSSQRGPQETQY	TRBV15	TRBJ2-5	NA
ASSPAGVAGELF	TRBV10-1	TRBJ2-2	NA
ASSVRPDIETTGELF	TRBV9	TRBJ2-2	once
ASSPGAQGANTGELF	TRBV5-1	TRBJ2-2	NA
ASSLAGGDEQY	TRBV7-2	TRBJ2-7	NA
AWSAPGAMQY	TRBV30	TRBJ2-7	NA
ASTGLETQY	TRBV6-1	TRBJ2-5	NA